This is a list of T cell receptor beta chains from one sample in a study of T cell repertoires in cytomegalovirus infection. Their specific antigens are unknown. TCRdb reanalysed the reads using MiXCR and keeps one entry per CDR3 protein. The sample includes approximately 100,000 distinct CDR3 sequences, about 40% of them seen just once. This material consisted of CD8+ T cells from cultured PBMCs, taken from culture after CMV antigen stimulation. These receptors were taken from a human donor in good health (CMV status not recorded). Some clones in this sample may be carry-over from other donors' samples. Both conserved end residues are part of each CDR3. Fields, in order: J gene, V gene, CDR3 protein.

TRBJ1-1 | TRBV7-9 | CASSLGGLMNTEAFF
TRBJ1-5 | TRBV12-3/TRBV12-4 | CASSPGETSNQPQHF
TRBJ1-6 | TRBV7-8 | CASSLEPTSSYNSPLHF
TRBJ2-7 | TRBV20-1 | CSAHVGSYEQYF
TRBJ2-1 | TRBV5-1 | CASSLEWNYNEQFF
TRBJ1-1 | TRBV19 | CASRARRGGTEAFF
TRBJ1-2 | TRBV27 | CASSFRLSGGDGYTF
TRBJ2-7 | TRBV7-1 | CASSHGSSYEQYF
TRBJ2-7 | TRBV7-9 | CASSLVTGNEQYF
TRBJ1-6 | TRBV6-8 | CASSYTRPGNSYNSPLHF
TRBJ2-3 | TRBV11-2 | CASRRGGGTDTQYF
TRBJ2-7 | TRBV7-2 | CASSLVPTYEQYF
TRBJ2-1 | TRBV11-2 | CASSSPNSIPSSYNEQFF
TRBJ2-1 | TRBV27 | CASRPLGSNEQFF
TRBJ1-2 | TRBV12-5 | CASGLAVLPYTF
TRBJ2-1 | TRBV20-1 | CSASEVFDNEQFF
TRBJ2-2 | TRBV20-1 | CSAPWVGQMNTGELFF
TRBJ2-5 | TRBV7-4 | CASSLFGAPGETQYF
TRBJ2-2 | TRBV7-9 | CASSQRTSGGLNTGELFF
TRBJ1-6 | TRBV27 | CASTIIGPGYSPLHF
TRBJ2-2 | TRBV6-5 | CASSYSTGGGELFF
TRBJ2-5 | TRBV6-2/TRBV6-3 | CASQDPPRTQYF
TRBJ1-1 | TRBV7-8 | CASSEGWNTEAFF